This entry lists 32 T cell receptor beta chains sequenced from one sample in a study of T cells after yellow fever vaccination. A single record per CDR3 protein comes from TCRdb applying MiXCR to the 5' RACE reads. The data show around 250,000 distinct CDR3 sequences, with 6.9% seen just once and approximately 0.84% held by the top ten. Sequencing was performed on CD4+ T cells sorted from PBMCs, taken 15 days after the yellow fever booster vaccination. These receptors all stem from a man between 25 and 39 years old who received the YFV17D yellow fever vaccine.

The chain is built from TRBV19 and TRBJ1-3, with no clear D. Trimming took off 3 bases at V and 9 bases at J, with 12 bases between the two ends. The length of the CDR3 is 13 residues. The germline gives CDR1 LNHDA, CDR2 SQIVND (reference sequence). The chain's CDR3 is CASSMRAGGTIYF. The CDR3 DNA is TGTGCCAGTAGTATGCGGGCAGGCGGCACCATATATTTT.

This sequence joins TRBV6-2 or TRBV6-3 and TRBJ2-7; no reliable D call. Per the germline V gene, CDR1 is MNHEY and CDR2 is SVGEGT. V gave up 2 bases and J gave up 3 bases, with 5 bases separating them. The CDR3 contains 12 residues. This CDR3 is CASSYPSYEQYF. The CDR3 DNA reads TGTGCCAGCAGTTACCCTAGCTACGAGCAGTACTTC.

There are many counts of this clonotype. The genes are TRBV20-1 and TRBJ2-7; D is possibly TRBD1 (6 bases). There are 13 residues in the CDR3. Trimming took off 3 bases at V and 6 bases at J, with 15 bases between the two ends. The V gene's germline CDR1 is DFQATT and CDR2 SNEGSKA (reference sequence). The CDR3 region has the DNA TGCAGTGCTAGTAGCAGGCAGGGGCTCGAGCAGTACTTC. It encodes CSASSRQGLEQYF.

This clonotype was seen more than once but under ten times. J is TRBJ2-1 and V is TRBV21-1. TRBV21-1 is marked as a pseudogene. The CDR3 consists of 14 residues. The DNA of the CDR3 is TGTGCCAGCAGCAAAGCGGGGAATTACAATGAGCAGTTCTTC. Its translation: CASSKAGNYNEQFF.

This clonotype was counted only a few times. CDR3 amino acids: CASSGSRSTGELFF. CDR3 coding DNA: TGTGCCAGCAGCGGGAGCAGGTCGACCGGGGAGCTGTTTTTT. The J gene is TRBJ2-2, the V gene TRBV7-2; D may be TRBD2 (5 bases). Trimming removed 5 bases from V and 5 bases from J, with 12 bases in between. Germline loops: CDR1 SGHTA, CDR2 FQGNSA. The CDR3 runs 14 residues.

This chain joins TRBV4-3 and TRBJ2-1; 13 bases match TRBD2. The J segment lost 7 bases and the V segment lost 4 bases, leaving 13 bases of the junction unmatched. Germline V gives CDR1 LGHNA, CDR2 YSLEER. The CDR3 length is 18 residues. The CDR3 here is CASSRSKVTSGRLNEQFF. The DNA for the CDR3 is TGCGCCAGCAGCCGCAGTAAGGTGACTAGCGGGAGGTTAAATGAGCAGTTCTTC.

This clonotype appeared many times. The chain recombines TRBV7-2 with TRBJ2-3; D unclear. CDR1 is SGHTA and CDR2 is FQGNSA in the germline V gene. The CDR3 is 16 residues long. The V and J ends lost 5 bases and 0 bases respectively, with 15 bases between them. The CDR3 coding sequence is TGTGCCAGCAGCCTATCACCGGCAAGAAGCACAGATACGCAGTATTTT. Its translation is CASSLSPARSTDTQYF.

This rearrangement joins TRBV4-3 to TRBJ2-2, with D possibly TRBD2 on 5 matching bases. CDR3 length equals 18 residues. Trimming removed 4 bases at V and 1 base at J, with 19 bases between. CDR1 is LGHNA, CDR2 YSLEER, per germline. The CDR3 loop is CASSLTYTARGNTGELFF. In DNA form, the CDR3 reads TGCGCCAGCAGCCTCACATATACGGCTCGGGGGAACACCGGGGAGCTGTTTTTT.

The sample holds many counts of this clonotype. The DNA of the CDR3 is TGTGCCAGCGCCAGGACTAGCGGGAGCTACGAGCAGTACTTC. Amino acids: CASARTSGSYEQYF. V usage is TRBV7-3 and J usage is TRBJ2-7, with 13 positions matching TRBD2. The CDR3 length is 14 residues. Per germline, CDR1 SGHTA and CDR2 FQGTGA. The V segment lost 8 bases and the J segment 3 bases; nucleotides outside the gene matches: 4.

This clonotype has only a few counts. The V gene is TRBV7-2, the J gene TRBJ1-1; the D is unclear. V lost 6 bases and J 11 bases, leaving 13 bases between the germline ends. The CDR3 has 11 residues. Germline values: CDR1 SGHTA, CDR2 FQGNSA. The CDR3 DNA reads TGTGCCAGCAGTCAATCCAGGTCCGCTTTCTTT. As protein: CASSQSRSAFF.

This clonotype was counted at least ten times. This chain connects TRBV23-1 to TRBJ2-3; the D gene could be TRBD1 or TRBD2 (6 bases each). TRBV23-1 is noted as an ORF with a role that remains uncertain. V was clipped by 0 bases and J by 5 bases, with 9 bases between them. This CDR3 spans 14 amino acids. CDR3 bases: TGCGCCAGCAGTCAATCGGAGGGGGAAGATACGCAGTATTTT. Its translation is CASSQSEGEDTQYF.

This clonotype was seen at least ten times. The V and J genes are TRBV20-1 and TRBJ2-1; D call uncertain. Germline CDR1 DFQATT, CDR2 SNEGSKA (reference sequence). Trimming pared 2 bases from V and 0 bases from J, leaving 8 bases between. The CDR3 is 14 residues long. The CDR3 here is CSARKTDSYNEQFF. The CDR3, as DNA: TGCAGTGCTAGAAAGACTGACTCCTACAATGAGCAGTTCTTC.

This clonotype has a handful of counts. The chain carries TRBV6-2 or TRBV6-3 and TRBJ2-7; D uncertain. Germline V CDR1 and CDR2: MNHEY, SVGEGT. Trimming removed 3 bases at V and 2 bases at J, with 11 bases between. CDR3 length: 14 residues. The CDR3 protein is CASSYMGFPYEQYF. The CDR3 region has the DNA TGTGCCAGCAGTTATATGGGTTTTCCCTACGAGCAGTACTTC.

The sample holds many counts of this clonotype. The DNA of the CDR3 is TGTGCCAGCAGACCGACTAGCGGGAGGCTCCCCGAGCAGTACTTC. This gives the protein CASRPTSGRLPEQYF. J is TRBJ2-7 and V is TRBV7-2; 13 bases match TRBD2. This CDR3 comprises 15 residues. Germline V gene lookup returns CDR1 SGHTA and CDR2 FQGNSA. Trimming cost V 6 bases and J 6 bases; bases outside gene matches: 8.

The CDR3 bases are TGTGCCAGCAGCCCCGCGGGGGGAACTAACTATGGCTACACCTTC. It yields the protein CASSPAGGTNYGYTF. V is TRBV7-2 and J is TRBJ1-2; tentative D call: TRBD1 (5 bases). The CDR3 covers 15 residues. Germline V gene sequence: CDR1 SGHTA, CDR2 FQGNSA. V was clipped by 5 bases and J by 0 bases, with 13 bases between them.

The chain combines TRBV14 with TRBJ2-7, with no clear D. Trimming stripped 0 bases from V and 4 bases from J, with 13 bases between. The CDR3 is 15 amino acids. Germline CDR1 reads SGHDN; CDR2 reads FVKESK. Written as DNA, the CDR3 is TGTGCCAGCAGCCAAGATCCCGCCCCATATTACGAGCAGTACTTC. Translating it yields CASSQDPAPYYEQYF.

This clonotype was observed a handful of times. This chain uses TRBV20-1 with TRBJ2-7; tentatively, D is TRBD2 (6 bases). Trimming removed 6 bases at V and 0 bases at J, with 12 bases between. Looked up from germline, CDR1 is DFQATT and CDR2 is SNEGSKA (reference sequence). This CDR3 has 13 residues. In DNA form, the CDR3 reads TGCAGTGCGGAGGGACCCGCCTCCTACGAGCAGTACTTC. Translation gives CSAEGPASYEQYF.

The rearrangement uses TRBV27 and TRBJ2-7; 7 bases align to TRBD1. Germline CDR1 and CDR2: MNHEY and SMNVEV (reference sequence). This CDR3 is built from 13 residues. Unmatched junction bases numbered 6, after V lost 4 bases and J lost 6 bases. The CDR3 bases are TGTGCCAGCAGTTGGGCCCCAGGGGGCGAGCAGTACTTC. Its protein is CASSWAPGGEQYF.

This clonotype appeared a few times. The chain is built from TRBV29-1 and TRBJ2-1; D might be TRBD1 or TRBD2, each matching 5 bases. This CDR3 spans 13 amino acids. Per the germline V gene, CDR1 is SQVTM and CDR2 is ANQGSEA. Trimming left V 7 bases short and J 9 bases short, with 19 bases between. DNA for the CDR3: TGCAGCGGGGGACGGGAAAGAATACGTGAGCAGTTCTTC. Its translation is CSGGRERIREQFF.

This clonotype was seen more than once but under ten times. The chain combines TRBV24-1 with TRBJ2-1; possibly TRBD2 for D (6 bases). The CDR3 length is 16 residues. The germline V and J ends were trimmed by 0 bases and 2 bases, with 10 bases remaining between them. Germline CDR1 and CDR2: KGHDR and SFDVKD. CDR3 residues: CATSDLGGPTYNEQFF. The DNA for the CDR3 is TGTGCCACCAGTGATTTGGGAGGGCCAACCTACAATGAGCAGTTCTTC.

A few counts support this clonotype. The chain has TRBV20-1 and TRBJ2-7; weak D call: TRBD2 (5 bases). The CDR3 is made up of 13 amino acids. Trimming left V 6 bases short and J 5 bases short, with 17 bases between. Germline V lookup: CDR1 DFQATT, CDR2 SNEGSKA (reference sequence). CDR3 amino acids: CSATGPSIHEQYF. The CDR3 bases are TGCAGTGCCACCGGTCCTAGCATCCACGAGCAGTACTTC.

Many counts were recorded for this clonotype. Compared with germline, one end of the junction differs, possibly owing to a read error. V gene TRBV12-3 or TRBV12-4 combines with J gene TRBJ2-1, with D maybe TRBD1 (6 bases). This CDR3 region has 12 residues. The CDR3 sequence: CASSLGGPKPSF. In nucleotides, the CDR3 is TGTGCCAGCAGTTTAGGGGGGCCCAAGCCAAGCTTC.

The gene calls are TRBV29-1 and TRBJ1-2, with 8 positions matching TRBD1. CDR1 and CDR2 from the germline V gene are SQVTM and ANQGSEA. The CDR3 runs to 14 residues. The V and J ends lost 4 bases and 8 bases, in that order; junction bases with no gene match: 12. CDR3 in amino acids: CSVGSEGRGLGYTF. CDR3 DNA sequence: TGCAGCGTTGGGAGTGAGGGCAGGGGGCTAGGCTACACCTTC. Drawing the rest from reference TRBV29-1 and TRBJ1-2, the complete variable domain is SAVISQKPSRDICQRGTSLTIQCQVDSQVTMMFWYRQQPGQSLTLIATANQGSEATYESGFVIDKFPISRPNLTFSTLTVSNMSPEDSSIYLCSVGSEGRGLGYTFGSGTRLTVV.

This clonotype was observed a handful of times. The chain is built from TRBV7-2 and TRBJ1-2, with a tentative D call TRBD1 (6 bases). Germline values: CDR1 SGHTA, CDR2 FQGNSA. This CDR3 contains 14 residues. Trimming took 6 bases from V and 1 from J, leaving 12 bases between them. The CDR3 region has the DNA TGTGCCAGCAGTCGGACAGTAGATAACTATGGCTACACCTTC. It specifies CASSRTVDNYGYTF.

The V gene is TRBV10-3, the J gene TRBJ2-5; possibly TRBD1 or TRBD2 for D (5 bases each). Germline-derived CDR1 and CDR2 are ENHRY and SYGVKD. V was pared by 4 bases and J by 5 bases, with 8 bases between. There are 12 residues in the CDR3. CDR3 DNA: TGTGCCATCAGTGCTGGGGGTGAGACCCAGTACTTC. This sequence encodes CAISAGGETQYF.

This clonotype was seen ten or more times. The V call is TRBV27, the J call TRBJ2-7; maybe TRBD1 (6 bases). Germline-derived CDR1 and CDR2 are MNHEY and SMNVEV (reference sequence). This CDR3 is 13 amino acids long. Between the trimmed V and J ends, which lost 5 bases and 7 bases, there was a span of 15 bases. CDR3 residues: CASSVDRLQEQYF. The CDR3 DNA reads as TGTGCCAGCAGTGTAGACAGGCTTCAGGAGCAGTACTTC.

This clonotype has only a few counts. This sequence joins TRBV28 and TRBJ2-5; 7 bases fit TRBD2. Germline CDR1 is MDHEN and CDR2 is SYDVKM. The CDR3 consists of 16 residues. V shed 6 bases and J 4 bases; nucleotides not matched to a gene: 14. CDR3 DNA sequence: TGTGCCAGCAGCGGGAATCGAGCGGGATGGGGAGAGACCCAGTACTTC. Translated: CASSGNRAGWGETQYF.

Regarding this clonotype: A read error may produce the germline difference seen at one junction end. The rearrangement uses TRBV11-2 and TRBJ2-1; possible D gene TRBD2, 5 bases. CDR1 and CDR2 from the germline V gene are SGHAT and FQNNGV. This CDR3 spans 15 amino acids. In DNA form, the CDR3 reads TGTACCAGCAGCCTGAGGGTAGACTCCTACAATGAGCAGTTCTTC. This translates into CTSSLRVDSYNEQFF.

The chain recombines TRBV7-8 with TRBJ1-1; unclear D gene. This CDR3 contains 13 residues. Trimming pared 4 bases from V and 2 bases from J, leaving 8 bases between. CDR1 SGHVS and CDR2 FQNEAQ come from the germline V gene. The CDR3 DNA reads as TGTGCCAGCAGCTCGAGTCTTAACACTGAAGCTTTCTTT. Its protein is CASSSSLNTEAFF.

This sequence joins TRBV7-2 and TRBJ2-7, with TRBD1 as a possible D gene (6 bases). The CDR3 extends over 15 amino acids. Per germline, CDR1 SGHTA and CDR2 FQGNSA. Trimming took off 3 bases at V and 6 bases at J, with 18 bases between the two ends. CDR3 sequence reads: CASSFRRTVPTEQYF. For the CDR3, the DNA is TGTGCCAGCAGCTTTCGCAGGACAGTCCCAACCGAGCAGTACTTC.

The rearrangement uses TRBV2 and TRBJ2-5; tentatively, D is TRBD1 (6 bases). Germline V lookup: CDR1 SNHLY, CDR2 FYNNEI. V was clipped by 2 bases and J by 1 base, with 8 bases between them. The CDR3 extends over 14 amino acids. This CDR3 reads CASSEQGGQETQYF. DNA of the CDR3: TGTGCCAGCAGTGAACAAGGGGGCCAAGAGACCCAGTACTTC.

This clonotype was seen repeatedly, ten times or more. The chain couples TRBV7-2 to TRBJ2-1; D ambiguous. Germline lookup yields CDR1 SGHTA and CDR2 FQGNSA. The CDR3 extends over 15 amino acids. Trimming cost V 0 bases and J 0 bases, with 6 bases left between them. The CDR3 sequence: CASSLASSSYNEQFF. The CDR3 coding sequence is TGTGCCAGCAGCTTAGCTAGCAGCTCCTACAATGAGCAGTTCTTC.